A selection of T cell receptor beta chains follows, all from one sample in a study of blood T cell repertoires in COVID-19. This table comes from immunoSEQ multiplex PCR, and its TCRdb copy is limited to in-frame clones, with some not included. The table has tens of thousands of clones, roughly 91% seen once. The specimen sequenced was peripheral blood. These receptors all come from a human donor in a cohort sampled during active COVID-19. The CDR3 runs from the conserved cysteine through the conserved F or W. A D gene is named only where the DNA matches it firmly. Some rows have no size entry. The others give once, few or many, or a class for an expanded clone.

TRBJ2-7	TRBD1	NA	TRBV6-5	CASSWAGGPYEQYF	TGTGCCAGCAGTTGGGCAGGGGGACCCTACGAGCAGTACTTC
TRBJ2-3	TRBD2	NA	TRBV4-3	CASSQGLGGLDF	TGCGCCAGCAGCCAAGGTTTGGGAGGGTTGGATTTT
TRBJ2-3	NA	NA	TRBV3-1/TRBV3-2	CASSQVWAGDTQYF	TGTGCCAGCAGCCAAGTTTGGGCGGGAGATACGCAGTATTTT
TRBJ2-1	TRBD1	NA	TRBV10-1	CASSDRTGQYNEQFF	TGCGCCAGCAGCGATAGGACAGGACAGTACAATGAGCAGTTCTTC
TRBJ2-5	NA	NA	TRBV6-5	CASTGNRDWETQYF	TGTGCCAGCACCGGAAATCGTGACTGGGAGACCCAGTACTTC
TRBJ2-1	TRBD1	NA	TRBV27	CASSPSGTGRYNEQFF	TGTGCCAGCAGCCCGTCAGGGACAGGGCGGTACAATGAGCAGTTCTTC
TRBJ2-3	TRBD2	NA	TRBV9	CASSVADSGVLRTDTQYF	TGTGCCAGCAGCGTAGCTGATAGCGGGGTCCTTCGCACAGATACGCAGTATTTT
TRBJ2-5	NA	NA	TRBV12-3/TRBV12-4	CASSSRGQETQYF	TGTGCCAGCAGTTCTCGGGGGCAAGAGACCCAGTACTTC
TRBJ1-1	NA	NA	TRBV7-3	CASSFGGYTEAFF	TGTGCCAGCAGCTTTGGGGGGTACACTGAAGCTTTCTTT
TRBJ1-5	NA	NA	TRBV11-2	CASSLGGWSNQPQHF	TGTGCCAGCAGCTTGGGGGGGTGGAGCAATCAGCCCCAGCATTTT
TRBJ1-2	TRBD1	NA	TRBV19	CASTERGTGGEDGYTF	TGTGCCAGTACCGAGCGAGGGACAGGGGGCGAGGATGGCTACACCTTC
TRBJ2-1	TRBD2	NA	TRBV18	CASSPSGRAYEQFF	TGTGCCAGCTCACCAAGCGGGAGGGCCTATGAGCAGTTCTTC
TRBJ1-1	TRBD1	NA	TRBV24-1	CATSDLRTGCMNTEAFF	TGTGCCACCAGTGATTTAAGGACAGGGTGCATGAACACTGAAGCTTTCTTT
TRBJ2-2	NA	few	TRBV5-1	CASSFNAGELFF	TGCGCCAGCAGCTTTAATGCCGGGGAGCTGTTTTTT
TRBJ2-7	NA	NA	TRBV9	CASSVGTFPGSDHEQYF	TGTGCCAGCAGCGTAGGCACTTTCCCAGGCTCCGACCACGAGCAGTACTTC
TRBJ1-2	NA	few	TRBV3-1/TRBV3-2	CASSQDPRYGYTF	TGTGCCAGCAGCCAAGATCCCCGGTATGGCTACACCTTC
TRBJ1-2	NA	NA	TRBV30	CAWSVSQVVYTF	TGTGCCTGGAGTGTATCCCAGGTCGTGTACACCTTC
TRBJ2-2	NA	NA	TRBV21-1	CASSKGEDSTGELFF	TGTGCCAGCAGCAAAGGAGAGGACAGCACCGGGGAGCTGTTTTTT
TRBJ2-7	TRBD1	once	TRBV30	CACAGGYEQYF	TGTGCCTGCGCAGGGGGATACGAGCAGTACTTC
TRBJ2-5	NA	NA	TRBV5-1	CASSRNRALQETQYF	TGCGCCAGCAGTAGAAACAGGGCCCTCCAAGAGACCCAGTACTTC
TRBJ2-1	TRBD1	NA	TRBV25-1	CASREGTVPQFF	TGTGCCAGCAGAGAGGGGACAGTCCCACAGTTCTTC
TRBJ2-7	NA	NA	TRBV7-3	CASSPFPAGLPYEQYF	TGTGCCAGCAGCCCCTTTCCGGCGGGGCTGCCCTACGAGCAGTACTTC
TRBJ2-1	TRBD2	once	TRBV7-3	CASSLLAKSSYNEQFF	TGTGCCAGCAGCCTACTAGCGAAGAGCTCCTACAATGAGCAGTTCTTC
TRBJ2-1	NA	NA	TRBV7-9	CASSFVDEQFF	TGTGCCAGCAGCTTTGTCGATGAGCAGTTCTTC
TRBJ2-7	TRBD1	NA	TRBV24-1	CATGTGEGVRHEQYF	TGTGCCACCGGGACAGGGGAAGGGGTTAGGCACGAGCAGTACTTC
TRBJ1-6	NA	NA	TRBV9	CASNEGPGASPLHF	TGTGCCAGCAATGAGGGGCCAGGGGCTTCACCCCTCCACTTT
TRBJ2-3	TRBD2	once	TRBV28	CASSFAGGTTDTQYF	TGTGCCAGCAGTTTCGCGGGGGGCACCACAGATACGCAGTATTTT
TRBJ2-7	NA	NA	TRBV28	CASSWGRRISYEQYF	TGTGCCAGCAGTTGGGGCCGGCGGATATCCTACGAGCAGTACTTC
TRBJ1-2	NA	NA	TRBV28	CASSLSLMAQGSGYTF	TGTGCCAGCAGTTTATCCCTGATGGCCCAGGGCTCTGGCTACACCTTC
TRBJ2-1	TRBD2	NA	TRBV7-9	CASSSLSGEQFF	TGTGCCAGCAGCTCCCTTAGCGGGGAGCAGTTCTTC
TRBJ1-5	TRBD1	once	TRBV14	CASSQARDREINQPQHF	TGTGCCAGCAGCCAAGCCCGGGACAGGGAGATCAATCAGCCCCAGCATTTT
TRBJ1-5	TRBD1	few	TRBV9	CASSAGQGPQPQHF	TGTGCCAGCAGCGCCGGACAGGGGCCTCAGCCCCAGCATTTT
TRBJ2-7	NA	NA	TRBV6-5	CASSYFPGPEGEQYF	TGTGCCAGCAGTTACTTTCCGGGACCGGAGGGCGAGCAGTACTTC
TRBJ2-5	TRBD1	NA	TRBV6-5	CASSYGTEIQETQYF	TGTGCCAGCAGTTACGGGACAGAGATCCAAGAGACCCAGTACTTC
TRBJ2-5	NA	NA	TRBV15	CATSSSGGQETQYF	TGTGCCACCAGCAGTTCCGGGGGACAAGAGACCCAGTACTTC
TRBJ2-3	TRBD1	NA	TRBV5-1	CASRSGTAFTDTQYF	TGCGCCAGCAGATCCGGGACAGCCTTCACAGATACGCAGTATTTT
TRBJ2-3	TRBD2	NA	TRBV7-9	CASSLVTGGPTDTQYF	TGTGCCAGCAGCTTAGTTACGGGGGGGCCGACAGATACGCAGTATTTT
TRBJ2-1	TRBD2	once	TRBV19	CASLAGGPYNEQFF	TGTGCCAGCTTAGCGGGGGGGCCGTACAATGAGCAGTTCTTC
TRBJ1-3	TRBD1	few	TRBV29-1	CSVGIGGWGNTIYF	TGCAGCGTTGGCATAGGGGGCTGGGGAAACACCATATATTTT
TRBJ2-5	TRBD2	NA	TRBV5-1	CASSLTGGSFETQYF	TGCGCCAGCAGCTTGACGGGGGGATCTTTTGAGACCCAGTACTTC
TRBJ1-5	NA	NA	TRBV6-5	CASSYPGQPQHF	TGTGCCAGCAGTTACCCGGGTCAGCCCCAGCATTTT
TRBJ1-2	NA	NA	TRBV5-4	CASSLSLQGRDGYTF	TGTGCCAGCAGCTTGAGCCTGCAGGGGCGGGATGGCTACACCTTC